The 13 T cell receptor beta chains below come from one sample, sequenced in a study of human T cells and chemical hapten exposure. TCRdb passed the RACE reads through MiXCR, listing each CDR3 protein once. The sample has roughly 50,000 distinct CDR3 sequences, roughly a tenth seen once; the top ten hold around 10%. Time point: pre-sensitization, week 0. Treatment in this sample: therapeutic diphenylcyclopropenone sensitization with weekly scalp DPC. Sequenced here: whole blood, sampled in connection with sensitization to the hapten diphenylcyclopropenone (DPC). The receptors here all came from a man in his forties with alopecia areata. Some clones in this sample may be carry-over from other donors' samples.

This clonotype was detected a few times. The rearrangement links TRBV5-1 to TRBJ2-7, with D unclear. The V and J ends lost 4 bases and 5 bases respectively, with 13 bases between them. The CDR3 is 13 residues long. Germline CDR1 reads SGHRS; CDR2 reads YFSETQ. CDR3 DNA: TGCGCCAGCAGCCTTCCTGGGTTACACGAGCAGTACTTC. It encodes CASSLPGLHEQYF.

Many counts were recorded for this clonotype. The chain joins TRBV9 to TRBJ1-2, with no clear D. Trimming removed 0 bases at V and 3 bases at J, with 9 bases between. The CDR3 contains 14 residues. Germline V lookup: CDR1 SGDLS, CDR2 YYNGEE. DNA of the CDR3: TGTGCCAGCAGCGTAGATAGCAGTTACTATGGCTACACCTTC. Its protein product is CASSVDSSYYGYTF. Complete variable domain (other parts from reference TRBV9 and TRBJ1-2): DSGVTQTPKHLITATGQRVTLRCSPRSGDLSVYWYQQSLDQGLQFLIQYYNGEERAKGNILERFSAQQFPDLHSELNLSSLELGDSALYFCASSVDSSYYGYTFGSGTRLTVV.

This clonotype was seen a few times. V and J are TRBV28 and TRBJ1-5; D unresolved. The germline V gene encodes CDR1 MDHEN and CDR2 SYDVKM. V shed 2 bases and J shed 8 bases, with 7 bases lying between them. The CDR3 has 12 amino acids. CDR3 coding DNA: TGTGCCAGCAGTTTAAGTCGGGAGCCCCAGCATTTT. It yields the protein CASSLSREPQHF.

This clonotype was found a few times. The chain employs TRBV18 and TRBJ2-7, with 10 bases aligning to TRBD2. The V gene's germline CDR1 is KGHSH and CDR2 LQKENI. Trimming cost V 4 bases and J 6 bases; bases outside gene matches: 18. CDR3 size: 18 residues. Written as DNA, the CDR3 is TGTGCCAGCTCACTGATCCCCGGAGGTGGGACTAGCGATTCCGAGCAGTACTTC. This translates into CASSLIPGGGTSDSEQYF.

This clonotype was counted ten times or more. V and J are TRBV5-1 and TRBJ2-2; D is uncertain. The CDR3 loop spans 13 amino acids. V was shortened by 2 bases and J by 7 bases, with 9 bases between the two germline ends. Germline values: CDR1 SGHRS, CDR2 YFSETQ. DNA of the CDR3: TGCGCCAGCAGCTTAGCGATTGACGGGGAGCTGTTTTTT. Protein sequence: CASSLAIDGELFF.

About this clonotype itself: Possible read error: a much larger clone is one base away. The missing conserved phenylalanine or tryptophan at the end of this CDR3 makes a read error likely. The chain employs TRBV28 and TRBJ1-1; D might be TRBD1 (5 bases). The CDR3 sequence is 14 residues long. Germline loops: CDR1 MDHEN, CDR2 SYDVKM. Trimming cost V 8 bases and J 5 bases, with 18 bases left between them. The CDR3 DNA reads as TGTGCCAGCCTCGCAGGGACCATCATGACTGAAGCTTTCCTT. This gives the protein CASLAGTIMTEAFL.

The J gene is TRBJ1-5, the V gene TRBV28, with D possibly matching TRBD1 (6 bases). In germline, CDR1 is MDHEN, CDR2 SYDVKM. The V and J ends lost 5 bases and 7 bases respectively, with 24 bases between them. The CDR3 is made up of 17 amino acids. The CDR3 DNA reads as TGTGCCAGCAGTCAATCACCTTGGGGGCTCTCAGGGCAGCCCCAGCATTTT. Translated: CASSQSPWGLSGQPQHF.

CDR3 DNA: TGTGCCAGCAGTTTTGCCTACCAAGAGACCCAGTACTTC. Protein: CASSFAYQETQYF. The chain employs TRBV27 and TRBJ2-5; D remains ambiguous. CDR1 and CDR2 from the germline V gene are MNHEY and SMNVEV (reference sequence). V shed 3 bases and J shed 0 bases, with 5 bases lying between them. This CDR3 has 13 amino acids.

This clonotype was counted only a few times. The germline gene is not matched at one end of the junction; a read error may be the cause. The CDR3, as DNA: TGTGCCAGCAGTCCCGATATGGGACAGGGTTGGTTC. Protein product: CASSPDMGQGWF. This chain joins TRBV28 and TRBJ2-7; TRBD1 aligns across 9 bases. The CDR3 loop spans 12 amino acids. The germline CDR1 and CDR2 sequences are MDHEN and SYDVKM.

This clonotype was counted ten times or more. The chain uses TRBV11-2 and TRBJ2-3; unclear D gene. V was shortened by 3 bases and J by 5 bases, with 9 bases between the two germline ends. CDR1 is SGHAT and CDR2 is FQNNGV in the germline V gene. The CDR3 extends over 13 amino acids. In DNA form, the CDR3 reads TGTGCCAGCAGCTTTAGTCTAGGAGATACGCAGTATTTT. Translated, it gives CASSFSLGDTQYF.

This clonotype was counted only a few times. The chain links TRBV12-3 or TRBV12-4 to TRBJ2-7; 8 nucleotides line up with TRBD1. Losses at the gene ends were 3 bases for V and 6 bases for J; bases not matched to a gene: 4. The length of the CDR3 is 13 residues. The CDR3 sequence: CASSFTDRGEQYF. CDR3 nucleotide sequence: TGTGCCAGCAGTTTTACAGACAGGGGCGAGCAGTACTTC.

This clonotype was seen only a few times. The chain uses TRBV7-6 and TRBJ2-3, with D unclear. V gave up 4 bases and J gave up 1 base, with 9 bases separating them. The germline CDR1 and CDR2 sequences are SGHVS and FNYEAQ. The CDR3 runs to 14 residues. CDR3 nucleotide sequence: TGTGCCAGCAGCTCCGTGGTTGGCACAGATACGCAGTATTTT. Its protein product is CASSSVVGTDTQYF.

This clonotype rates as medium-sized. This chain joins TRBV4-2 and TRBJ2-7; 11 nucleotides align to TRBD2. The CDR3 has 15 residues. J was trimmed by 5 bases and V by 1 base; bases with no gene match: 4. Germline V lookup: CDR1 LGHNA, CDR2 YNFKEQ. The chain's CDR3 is CASSQALAGVNEQYF. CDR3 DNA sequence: TGTGCCAGCAGCCAAGCACTAGCGGGAGTTAACGAGCAGTACTTC.